This T cell receptor beta chain was identified during a study of human T cells and chemical hapten exposure. The authors extracted total RNA from unfractionated whole blood. One entry per CDR3 protein, called by TCRdb with MiXCR from the 5' RACE reads. In the table there are around 100,000 distinct CDR3 sequences, 15% to 20% of which are singletons. This CDR3 spans 19 amino acids. The TCR sequence derives from a human donor in good health. The V gene is TRBV21-1, the J gene TRBJ2-6; the DNA was not compared with TRBD2, the D call given in the table. TRBV21-1 is designated a pseudogene. DNA of the CDR3: TGTGCCAGCAGCAAATGCCCAGCGGCCTCTCCCTCTGGGGCCAACGTCCTGACTTTC. This translates into CASSKCPAASPSGANVLTF.